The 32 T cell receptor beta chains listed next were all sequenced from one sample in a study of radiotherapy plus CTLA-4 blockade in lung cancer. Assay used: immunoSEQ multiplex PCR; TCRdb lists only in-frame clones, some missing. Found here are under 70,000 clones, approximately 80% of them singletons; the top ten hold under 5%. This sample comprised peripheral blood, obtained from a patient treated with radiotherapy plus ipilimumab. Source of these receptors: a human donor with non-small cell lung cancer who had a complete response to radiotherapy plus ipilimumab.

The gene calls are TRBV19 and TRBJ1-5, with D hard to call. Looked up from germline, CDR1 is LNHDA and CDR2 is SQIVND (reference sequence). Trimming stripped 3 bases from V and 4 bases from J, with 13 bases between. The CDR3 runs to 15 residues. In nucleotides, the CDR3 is TGTGCCAGTAGTATGGATCAAGCGGATAATCAGCCCCAGCATTTT. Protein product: CASSMDQADNQPQHF.

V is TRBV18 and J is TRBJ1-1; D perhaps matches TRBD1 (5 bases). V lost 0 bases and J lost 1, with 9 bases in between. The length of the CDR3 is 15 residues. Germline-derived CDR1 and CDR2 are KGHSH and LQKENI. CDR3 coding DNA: TGTGCCAGCTCACCACCCTCGAGGGGGAACACTGAAGCTTTCTTT. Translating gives CASSPPSRGNTEAFF.

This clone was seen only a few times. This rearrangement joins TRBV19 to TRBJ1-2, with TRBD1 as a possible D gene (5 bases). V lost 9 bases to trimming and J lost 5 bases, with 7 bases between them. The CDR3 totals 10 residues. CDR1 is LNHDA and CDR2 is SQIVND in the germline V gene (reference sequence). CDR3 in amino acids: CASRDYGYTF. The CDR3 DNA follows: TGTGCCAGCAGGGATTATGGCTACACCTTC.

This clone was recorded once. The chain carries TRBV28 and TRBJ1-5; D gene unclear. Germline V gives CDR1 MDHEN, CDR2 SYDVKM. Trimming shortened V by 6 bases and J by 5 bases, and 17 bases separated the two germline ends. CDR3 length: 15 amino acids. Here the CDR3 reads CASRAGAGIYQPQHF. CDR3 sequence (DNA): TGTGCCAGCAGGGCTGGAGCAGGAATTTATCAGCCCCAGCATTTT.

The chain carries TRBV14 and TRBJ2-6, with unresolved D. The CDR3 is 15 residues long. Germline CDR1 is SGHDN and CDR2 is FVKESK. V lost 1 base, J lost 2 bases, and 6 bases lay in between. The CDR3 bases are TGTGCCAGCAGCCAAGTAGTCCCTGGGGCCAACGTCCTGACTTTC. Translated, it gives CASSQVVPGANVLTF.

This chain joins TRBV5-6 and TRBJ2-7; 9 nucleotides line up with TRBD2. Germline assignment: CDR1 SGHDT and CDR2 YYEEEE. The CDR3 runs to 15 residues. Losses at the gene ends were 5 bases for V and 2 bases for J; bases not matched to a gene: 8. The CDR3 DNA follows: TGTGCCAGCAGGCTAATGGCGGGAGGGACCTACGAGCAGTACGTC. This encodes CASRLMAGGTYEQYV.

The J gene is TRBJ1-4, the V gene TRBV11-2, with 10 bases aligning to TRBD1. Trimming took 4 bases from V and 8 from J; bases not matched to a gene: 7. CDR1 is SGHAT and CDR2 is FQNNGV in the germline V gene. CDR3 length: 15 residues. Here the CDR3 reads CASSSSGTGVEKLFF. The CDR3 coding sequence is TGTGCCAGCAGCTCTAGTGGGACAGGGGTCGAAAAACTGTTTTTT.

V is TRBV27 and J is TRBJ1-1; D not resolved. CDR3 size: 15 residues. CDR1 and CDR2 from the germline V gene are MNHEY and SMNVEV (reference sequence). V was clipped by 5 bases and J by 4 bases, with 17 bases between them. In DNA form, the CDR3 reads TGTGCCAGCAGTGCCTACACCCGAAGAATCACTGAAGCTTTCTTT. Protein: CASSAYTRRITEAFF.

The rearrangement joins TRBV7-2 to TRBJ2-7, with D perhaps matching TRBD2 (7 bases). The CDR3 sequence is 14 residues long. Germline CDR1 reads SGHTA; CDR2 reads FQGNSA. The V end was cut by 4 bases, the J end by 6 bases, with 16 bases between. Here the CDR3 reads CASSWEGVRGEQYF. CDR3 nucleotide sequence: TGTGCCAGCAGCTGGGAGGGGGTGAGGGGCGAGCAGTACTTC.

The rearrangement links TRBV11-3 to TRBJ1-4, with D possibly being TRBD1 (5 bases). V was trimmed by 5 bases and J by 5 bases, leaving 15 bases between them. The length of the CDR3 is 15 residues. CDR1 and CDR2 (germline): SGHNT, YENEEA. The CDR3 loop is CASSMGPGTNEKLFF. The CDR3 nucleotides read TGTGCCAGCAGCATGGGCCCAGGGACGAATGAAAAACTGTTTTTT.

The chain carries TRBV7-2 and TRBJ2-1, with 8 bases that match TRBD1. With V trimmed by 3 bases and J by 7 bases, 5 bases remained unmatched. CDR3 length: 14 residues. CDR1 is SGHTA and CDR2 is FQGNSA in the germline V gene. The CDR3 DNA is TGTGCCAGCAGCTTCCGGACAGGGAATAATGAGCAGTTCTTC. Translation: CASSFRTGNNEQFF.

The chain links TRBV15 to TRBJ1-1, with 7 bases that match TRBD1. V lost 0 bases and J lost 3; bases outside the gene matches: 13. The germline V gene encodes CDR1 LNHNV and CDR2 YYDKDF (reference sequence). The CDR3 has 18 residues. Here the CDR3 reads CATSRDVQRGLGDTEAFF. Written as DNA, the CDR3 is TGTGCCACCAGCAGAGATGTACAAAGGGGGCTGGGAGACACTGAAGCTTTCTTT.

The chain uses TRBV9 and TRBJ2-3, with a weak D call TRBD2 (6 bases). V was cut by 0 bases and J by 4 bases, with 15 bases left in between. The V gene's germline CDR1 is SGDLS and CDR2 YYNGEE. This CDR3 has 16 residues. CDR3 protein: CASSVEGTGNSDTQYF. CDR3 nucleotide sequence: TGTGCCAGCAGCGTAGAGGGGACTGGGAATTCAGATACGCAGTATTTT.

The CDR3 nucleotides are TGTGCCAGCAGTTTCAAGGGAACGGGGTGGCAGGGGATCTACAATGAGCAGTTCTTC. Its protein product is CASSFKGTGWQGIYNEQFF. The chain is built from TRBV27 and TRBJ2-1; D might be TRBD1 (6 bases). CDR3 size: 19 residues. Germline-derived CDR1 and CDR2 are MNHEY and SMNVEV (reference sequence). The V end was cut by 3 bases, the J end by 3 bases, with 24 bases between.

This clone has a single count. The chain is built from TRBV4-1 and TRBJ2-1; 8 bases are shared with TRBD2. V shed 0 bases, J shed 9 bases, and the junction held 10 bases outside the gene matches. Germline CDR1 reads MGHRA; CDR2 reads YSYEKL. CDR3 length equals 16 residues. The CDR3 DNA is TGCGCCAGCAGCCAAGAGAGCCCAGCGGGAGTAGGTGAGCAGTTCTTC. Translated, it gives CASSQESPAGVGEQFF.

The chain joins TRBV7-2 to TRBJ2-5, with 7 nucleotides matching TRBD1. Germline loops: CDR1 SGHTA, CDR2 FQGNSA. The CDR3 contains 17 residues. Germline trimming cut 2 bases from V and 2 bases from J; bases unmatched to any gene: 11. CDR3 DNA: TGTGCCAGCAGCTTACCGGGACAGCCGGTCACACAAGAGACCCAGTACTTC. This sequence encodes CASSLPGQPVTQETQYF.

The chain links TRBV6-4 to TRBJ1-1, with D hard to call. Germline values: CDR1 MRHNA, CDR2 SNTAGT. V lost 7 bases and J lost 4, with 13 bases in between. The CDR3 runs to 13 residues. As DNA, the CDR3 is TGTGCCAGCAAAATCGAGGGTTCCACTGAAGCTTTCTTT. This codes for CASKIEGSTEAFF.

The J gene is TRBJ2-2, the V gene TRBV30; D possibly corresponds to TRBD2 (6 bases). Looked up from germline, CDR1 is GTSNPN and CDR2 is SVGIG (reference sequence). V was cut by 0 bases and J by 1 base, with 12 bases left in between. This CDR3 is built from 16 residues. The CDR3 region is CAWSVQRTMNTGELFF. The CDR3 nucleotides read TGTGCCTGGAGTGTACAGAGGACTATGAACACCGGGGAGCTGTTTTTT.

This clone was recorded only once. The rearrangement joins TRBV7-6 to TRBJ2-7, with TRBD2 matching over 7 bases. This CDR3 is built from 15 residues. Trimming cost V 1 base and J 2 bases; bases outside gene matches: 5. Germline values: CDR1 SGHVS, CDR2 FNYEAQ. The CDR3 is CASSLGTSETYEQYV. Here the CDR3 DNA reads TGTGCCAGCAGCTTAGGTACTAGCGAGACCTACGAGCAGTACGTC.

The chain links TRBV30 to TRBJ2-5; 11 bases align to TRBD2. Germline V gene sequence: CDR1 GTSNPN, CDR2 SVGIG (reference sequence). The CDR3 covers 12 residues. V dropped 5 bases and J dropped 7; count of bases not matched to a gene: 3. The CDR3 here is CAWDSGGATQYF. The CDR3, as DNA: TGTGCCTGGGATAGCGGGGGGGCGACCCAGTACTTC.

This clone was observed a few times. CDR3 DNA: TGTGCCACCAGCAGCGGACAGGCCTACTCTGGAAACACCATATATTTT. Protein product: CATSSGQAYSGNTIYF. The rearrangement links TRBV15 to TRBJ1-3, with TRBD1 identical over 7 bases. This CDR3 is built from 16 residues. Germline V lookup: CDR1 LNHNV, CDR2 YYDKDF (reference sequence). J gave up 0 bases and V 3 bases, and 5 bases lay outside the gene matches.

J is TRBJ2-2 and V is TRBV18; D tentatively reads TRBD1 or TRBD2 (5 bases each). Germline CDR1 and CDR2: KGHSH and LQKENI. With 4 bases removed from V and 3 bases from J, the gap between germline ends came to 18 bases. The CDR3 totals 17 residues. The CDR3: CASSQALRGVDTGELFF. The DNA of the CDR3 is TGTGCCAGCTCACAGGCCCTCAGAGGGGTCGACACCGGGGAGCTGTTTTTT.

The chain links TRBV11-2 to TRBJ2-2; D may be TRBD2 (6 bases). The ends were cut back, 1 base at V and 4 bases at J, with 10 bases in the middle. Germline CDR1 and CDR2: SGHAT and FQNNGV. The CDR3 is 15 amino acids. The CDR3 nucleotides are TGTGCCAGCAGCTTAGCTCAGGGACTCACCGGGGAGCTGTTTTTT. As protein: CASSLAQGLTGELFF.

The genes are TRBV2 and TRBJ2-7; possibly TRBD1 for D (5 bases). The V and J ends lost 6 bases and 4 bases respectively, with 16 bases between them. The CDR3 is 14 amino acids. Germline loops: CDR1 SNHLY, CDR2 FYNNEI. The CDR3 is CASRPRQTIYEQYF. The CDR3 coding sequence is TGTGCCAGCAGGCCTCGACAGACGATTTACGAGCAGTACTTC.

In DNA form, the CDR3 reads TGTGCCAGCAGCTTGGATAACTCTGGGGCCAACGTCCTGACTTTC. Translation: CASSLDNSGANVLTF. The chain combines TRBV5-6 with TRBJ2-6; no clear D gene. The V end was cut by 0 bases, the J end by 0 bases, with 4 bases between. The CDR3 totals 15 residues. Germline V gene data show CDR1 as SGHDT and CDR2 as YYEEEE.

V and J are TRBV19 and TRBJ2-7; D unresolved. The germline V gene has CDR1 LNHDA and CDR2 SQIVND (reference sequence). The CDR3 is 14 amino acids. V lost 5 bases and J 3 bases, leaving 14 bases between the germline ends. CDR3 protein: CASSAGPGSYEQYF. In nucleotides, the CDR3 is TGTGCCAGTAGTGCCGGGCCCGGAAGCTACGAGCAGTACTTC.

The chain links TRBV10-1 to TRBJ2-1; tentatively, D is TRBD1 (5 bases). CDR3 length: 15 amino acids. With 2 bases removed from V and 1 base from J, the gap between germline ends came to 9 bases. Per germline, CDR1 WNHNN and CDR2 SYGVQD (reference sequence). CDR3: CASSEDRGSYNEQFF. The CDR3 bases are TGCGCCAGCAGTGAGGATAGGGGATCCTACAATGAGCAGTTCTTC.

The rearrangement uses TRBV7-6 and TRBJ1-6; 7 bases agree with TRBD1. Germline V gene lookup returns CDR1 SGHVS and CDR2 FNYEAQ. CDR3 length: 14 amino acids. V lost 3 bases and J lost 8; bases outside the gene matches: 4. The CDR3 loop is CASSLTTGDSPLHF. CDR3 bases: TGTGCCAGCAGCTTGACCACAGGGGATTCACCCCTCCACTTT.

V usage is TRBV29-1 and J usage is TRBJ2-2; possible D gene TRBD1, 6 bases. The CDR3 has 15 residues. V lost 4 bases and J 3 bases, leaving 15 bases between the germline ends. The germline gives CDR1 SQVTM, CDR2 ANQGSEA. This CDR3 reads CSVGESHRDTGELFF. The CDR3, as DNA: TGCAGCGTTGGGGAATCCCACAGGGACACCGGGGAGCTGTTTTTT.

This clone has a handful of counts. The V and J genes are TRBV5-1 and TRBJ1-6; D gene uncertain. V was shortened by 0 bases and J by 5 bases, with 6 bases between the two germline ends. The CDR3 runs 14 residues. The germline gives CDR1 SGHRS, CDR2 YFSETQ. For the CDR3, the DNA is TGCGCCAGCAGCTTGGAAGGGAATAATTCACCCCTCCACTTT. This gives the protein CASSLEGNNSPLHF.

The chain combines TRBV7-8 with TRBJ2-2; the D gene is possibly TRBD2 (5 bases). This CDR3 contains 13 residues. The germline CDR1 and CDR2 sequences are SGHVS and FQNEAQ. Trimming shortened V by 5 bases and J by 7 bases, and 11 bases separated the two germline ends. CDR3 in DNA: TGTGCCAGCAGCCTAGGGAGCTACGGGGAGCTGTTTTTT. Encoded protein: CASSLGSYGELFF.

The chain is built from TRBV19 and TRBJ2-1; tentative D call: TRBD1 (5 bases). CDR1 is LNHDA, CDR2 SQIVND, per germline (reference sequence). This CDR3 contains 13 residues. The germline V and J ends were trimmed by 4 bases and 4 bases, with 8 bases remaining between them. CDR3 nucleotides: TGTGCCAGTAGTACTTACAGGTACAATGAGCAGTTCTTC. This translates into CASSTYRYNEQFF.